The rows below give T cell receptor beta chains drawn from one sample of a study of shared clonotypes between healthy human individuals. Assay: immunoSEQ multiplex PCR; the TCRdb copy retains only in-frame clones and omits some. The sample consists of more than 450,000 clones, about four fifths of them appearing once. The sample was PBMCs. These receptors were obtained from a woman in her forties in good health. Some clones in this sample may be carry-over from other donors' samples. CDR3s include the opening cysteine and the closing phenylalanine or tryptophan. A D gene is named only where the DNA matches it firmly. Not all rows give a size; the values are once, few, many and, for expanded clones, a class.

d_call	clone_size	v_call	j_call	cdr3_aa	cdr3_nt
NA	few	TRBV6-1	TRBJ1-6	CASSDEDSGNSPLHF	TGTGCCAGCAGTGATGAGGACAGTGGTAATTCACCCCTCCACTTT
NA	NA	TRBV9	TRBJ2-1	CASSPTGGGWYNEQFF	TGTGCCAGCAGCCCTACTGGGGGAGGATGGTACAATGAGCAGTTCTTC
NA	NA	TRBV5-6	TRBJ2-1	CASSLGYEQFF	TGTGCCAGCAGCTTAGGATATGAGCAGTTCTTC
TRBD2	NA	TRBV28	TRBJ2-3	CASTIPAGGTDTQYF	TGTGCCAGCACCATACCAGCGGGAGGCACAGATACGCAGTATTTT
TRBD1	few	TRBV7-9	TRBJ1-2	CASSRREGADGYTF	TGTGCCAGCAGCCGCCGAGAGGGGGCTGATGGCTACACCTTC
TRBD2	many	TRBV7-7	TRBJ2-5	CASSLAGEDQTQYF	TGTGCTAGCAGCCTAGCGGGAGAGGACCAGACCCAGTACTTC
NA	NA	TRBV5-4	TRBJ2-5	CASSSFYTGFGETQYF	TGTGCCAGCAGCTCGTTTTACACAGGGTTCGGAGAGACCCAGTACTTC
NA	NA	TRBV6-1	TRBJ2-7	CASKEEYEQYF	TGTGCCAGCAAGGAAGAATACGAGCAGTACTTC
TRBD1	NA	TRBV7-2	TRBJ1-5	CASSLAGTGVQPQHF	TGTGCCAGCAGCTTAGCTGGGACAGGGGTTCAGCCCCAGCATTTT
TRBD1	once	TRBV11-2	TRBJ1-2	CASSLTGRDGYTF	TGTGCCAGCAGCTTGACAGGGAGGGATGGCTACACCTTC
NA	many	TRBV6-1	TRBJ1-5	CASSEKTAVSNQPQHF	TGTGCCAGCAGTGAAAAGACAGCTGTTAGCAATCAGCCCCAGCATTTT
NA	NA	TRBV5-4	TRBJ2-7	CASSKDSGSSYEQYF	TGTGCCAGCAGCAAGGACAGCGGATCCTCCTACGAGCAGTACTTC
NA	NA	TRBV28	TRBJ1-2	CASEVDYGYTF	TGTGCCAGCGAGGTAGACTATGGCTACACCTTC
NA	NA	TRBV2	TRBJ1-5	CASSARTAYNQPQHF	TGTGCCAGCAGTGCTCGGACAGCTTACAATCAGCCCCAGCATTTT
TRBD1	NA	TRBV28	TRBJ1-5	CASNPPDRAAQPQHF	TGTGCCAGCAACCCACCGGACAGGGCGGCTCAGCCCCAGCATTTT
NA	NA	TRBV27	TRBJ2-4	CASADIAKNIQYF	TGTGCCAGCGCCGATATAGCCAAAAACATTCAGTACTTC
TRBD1	NA	TRBV9	TRBJ2-5	CASSVDPGGRETQYF	TGTGCCAGCAGCGTAGACCCAGGGGGCCGAGAGACCCAGTACTTC
NA	NA	TRBV11-2	TRBJ2-1	CASRVFGTLYNEQFF	TGTGCCAGCAGGGTCTTCGGGACACTATACAATGAGCAGTTCTTC
TRBD1	NA	TRBV4-3	TRBJ1-3	CASSQDPGGFSSGNTIYF	TGCGCCAGCAGCCAAGACCCAGGGGGGTTCTCCTCTGGAAACACCATATATTTT
TRBD1	few	TRBV28	TRBJ1-1	CASRDRVEAFF	TGTGCCAGCAGGGACAGGGTAGAAGCTTTCTTT
TRBD1	NA	TRBV5-1	TRBJ2-7	CASSSQGDSYEQYF	TGCGCCAGCAGCTCACAGGGGGATTCCTACGAGCAGTACTTC
NA	NA	TRBV30	TRBJ1-1	CAWSRRGGNTEAFF	TGTGCCTGGAGTAGGCGGGGAGGGAACACTGAAGCTTTCTTT
NA	few	TRBV30	TRBJ2-5	CAWSRGPSETQYF	TGTGCCTGGAGTAGGGGACCCTCGGAGACCCAGTACTTC
TRBD2	NA	TRBV19	TRBJ2-3	CASKPRGGVGTDTQYF	TGTGCCAGTAAACCTAGGGGAGGGGTGGGCACAGATACGCAGTATTTT
NA	few	TRBV30	TRBJ1-5	CAWSYGDTYPISNQPQHF	TGTGCCTGGAGTTATGGGGATACCTATCCCATTAGCAATCAGCCCCAGCATTTT
NA	NA	TRBV9	TRBJ2-7	CASSVRGSAAAEQYF	TGTGCCAGCAGCGTTCGTGGCTCAGCCGCGGCCGAGCAGTACTTC
NA	NA	TRBV5-4	TRBJ2-7	CASKNSGPTYEQYF	TGTGCCAGCAAGAATAGCGGTCCGACCTACGAGCAGTACTTC
NA	NA	TRBV5-6	TRBJ1-4	CASSPTGFNEKLFF	TGTGCCAGCAGCCCGACAGGATTTAATGAAAAACTGTTTTTT
TRBD2	NA	TRBV27	TRBJ2-3	CASSTSGTDTQYF	TGTGCCAGCAGCACTAGCGGCACAGATACGCAGTATTTT
NA	NA	TRBV27	TRBJ2-1	CASSQDRGAYNEQFF	TGTGCCAGCAGTCAGGACAGAGGCGCCTACAATGAGCAGTTCTTC
NA	NA	TRBV7-2	TRBJ1-2	CASSRTVGEGYTF	TGTGCCAGCAGCAGGACAGTTGGGGAAGGCTACACCTTC
TRBD2	NA	TRBV10-3	TRBJ2-1	CAISVAGYDNEQFF	TGTGCCATCAGCGTAGCGGGTTACGACAATGAGCAGTTCTTC
TRBD2	NA	TRBV19	TRBJ2-1	CASSTLAGVDNEQFF	TGTGCCAGTAGTACACTAGCGGGAGTCGATAATGAGCAGTTCTTC
TRBD2	NA	TRBV5-1	TRBJ2-1	CASSLGLAGGFYNEQFF	TGCGCCAGCAGCTTGGGACTAGCGGGAGGTTTCTACAATGAGCAGTTCTTC
NA	NA	TRBV14	TRBJ2-5	CASSQVRSGEQYF	TGTGCCAGCAGCCAAGTGCGGTCCGGAGAGCAGTACTTC
TRBD2	NA	TRBV10-3	TRBJ2-5	CAISDKREAETQYF	TGTGCCATCAGCGATAAGCGGGAGGCAGAGACCCAGTACTTC
TRBD2	NA	TRBV9	TRBJ2-2	CASSARTSGIRTGELFF	TGTGCCAGCAGCGCCCGGACTAGCGGGATCCGCACCGGGGAGCTGTTTTTT
TRBD2	NA	TRBV4-1	TRBJ2-1	CASSQPPRGGRAGEQFF	TGCGCCAGCAGCCAACCCCCTCGGGGCGGGAGGGCTGGTGAGCAGTTCTTC
NA	once	TRBV28	TRBJ2-3	CASSLLQGLSTDTQYF	TGTGCCAGCAGTTTGCTGCAGGGACTTTCCACAGATACGCAGTATTTT
NA	NA	TRBV7-9	TRBJ1-3	CASSPWQAGAGNTIYF	TGTGCCAGCAGCCCTTGGCAGGCGGGGGCTGGAAACACCATATATTTT
NA	once	TRBV4-3	TRBJ1-1	CASSQASERKEAFF	TGCGCCAGCAGCCAAGCTTCTGAGAGAAAAGAAGCTTTCTTT
NA	NA	TRBV10-1	TRBJ2-1	CASSKGRDNEQFF	TGCGCCAGCAGTAAGGGGAGAGACAATGAGCAGTTCTTC
TRBD2	NA	TRBV19	TRBJ2-1	CASSSPGLGNEQFF	TGTGCCAGTAGTTCTCCGGGACTAGGGAATGAGCAGTTCTTC
NA	NA	TRBV5-6	TRBJ2-5	CASSLFGAGQETQYF	TGTGCCAGCAGCTTGTTTGGGGCAGGCCAAGAGACCCAGTACTTC
NA	NA	TRBV4-3	TRBJ1-1	CASSQIGETEAFF	TGCGCCAGCAGCCAAATAGGGGAGACTGAAGCTTTCTTT
NA	NA	TRBV4-2	TRBJ2-3	CASSQDRAEGDVDTQYF	TGTGCCAGCAGCCAAGATCGGGCGGAGGGGGATGTTGATACGCAGTATTTT
TRBD2	once	TRBV4-2	TRBJ2-3	CASSQDRRTSGRSDTQYF	TGTGCCAGCAGCCAAGATAGGAGGACTAGCGGGAGGTCGGATACGCAGTATTTT
TRBD1	NA	TRBV6-5	TRBJ1-5	CASSGQGGSQPQHF	TGTGCCAGCAGTGGTCAAGGGGGCAGTCAGCCCCAGCATTTT
NA	once	TRBV11-2	TRBJ2-1	CASSMTLSSYNEQFF	TGTGCCAGCAGCATGACTCTTAGCTCCTACAATGAGCAGTTCTTC
NA	NA	TRBV5-4	TRBJ2-7	CASSQVGGYEQYF	TGCGCCAGCAGCCAAGTAGGTGGCTACGAGCAGTACTTC
TRBD2	NA	TRBV5-1	TRBJ2-7	CASSSGLAGTAYEQYF	TGCGCCAGCAGCTCCGGACTAGCGGGAACGGCCTACGAGCAGTACTTC
NA	NA	TRBV6-5	TRBJ1-4	CASSYRTGTFNEKLFF	TGTGCCAGCAGTTACCGCACAGGGACTTTTAATGAAAAACTGTTTTTT